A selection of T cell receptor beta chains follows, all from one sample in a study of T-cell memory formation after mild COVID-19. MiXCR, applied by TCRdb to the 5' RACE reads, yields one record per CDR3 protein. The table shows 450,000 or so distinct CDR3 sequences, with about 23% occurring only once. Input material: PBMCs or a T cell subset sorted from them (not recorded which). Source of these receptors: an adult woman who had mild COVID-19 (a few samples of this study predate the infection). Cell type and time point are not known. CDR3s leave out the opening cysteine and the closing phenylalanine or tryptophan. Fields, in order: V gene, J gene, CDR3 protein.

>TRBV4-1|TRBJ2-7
ASSHQQPGRDASYEQY
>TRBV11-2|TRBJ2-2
ASSDQTGINTGELF
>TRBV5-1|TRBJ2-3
ASTTGQSTDTQY
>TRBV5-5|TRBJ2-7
ASARRQGSHEQY
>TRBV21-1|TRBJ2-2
ASSKPSRTANTGELF
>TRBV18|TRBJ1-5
ASSPGGGNYQPQH
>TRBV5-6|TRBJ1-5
ASSLGAGTGNQPQH
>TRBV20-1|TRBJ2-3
SATPGTTGTDTQY
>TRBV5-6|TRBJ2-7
ASSFGRSSLEQY
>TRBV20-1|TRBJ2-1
SATTLRTSYNEQF
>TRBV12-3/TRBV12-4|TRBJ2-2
ASRGGGQGSTGELF
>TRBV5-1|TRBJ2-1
ASSSGTSGNQYNEQF
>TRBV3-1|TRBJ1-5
ASSRSTGQGQPQH
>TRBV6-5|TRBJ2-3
ASAETVTDTQY
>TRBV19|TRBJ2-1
ASSLGLGRNLYNEQF
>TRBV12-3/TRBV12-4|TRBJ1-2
ASSHARGSGYT
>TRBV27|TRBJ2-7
ASSSTGGYEQY
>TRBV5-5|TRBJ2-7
ASSLNAGTGTYEQY
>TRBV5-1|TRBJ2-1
ASSSGFYNEQF
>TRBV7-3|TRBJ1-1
ASSLMSGPTEAF
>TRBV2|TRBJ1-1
ASMPGWNTEAF
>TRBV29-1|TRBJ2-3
SVAPGQGMSDTQY
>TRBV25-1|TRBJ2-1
ASSGGGSGPYNEQF
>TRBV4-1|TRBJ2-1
ASSQDPGAVDEQF
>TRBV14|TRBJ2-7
ASSQVLGPYEQY
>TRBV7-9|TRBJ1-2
ASSLFTTPNDYNYGYT
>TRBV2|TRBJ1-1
ASAPGGRGQKAF
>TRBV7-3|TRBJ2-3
ASSSGTGEDTQY
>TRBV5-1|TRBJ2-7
ASSPQVQGQSYEQY
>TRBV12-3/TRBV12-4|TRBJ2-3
ASSPAYRGLAAGADTQY
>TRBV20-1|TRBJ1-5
SARDLGQPQH
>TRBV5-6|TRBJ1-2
ASSLSPVGAYGYT
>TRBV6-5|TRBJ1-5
ASSYSRGSNQPQH
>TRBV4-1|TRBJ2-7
ASSHYPGSYEQY
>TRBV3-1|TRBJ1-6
ASQGVSKNSPLH
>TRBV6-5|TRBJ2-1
ASRKTSSSYNEQF
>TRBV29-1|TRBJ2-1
SVEGGGDNEQF
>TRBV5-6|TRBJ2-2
ASSLPGVKKTGELF
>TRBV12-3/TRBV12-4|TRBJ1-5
ASSLVDGDRGRNQPQH
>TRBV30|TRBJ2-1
AWTGQVEQF
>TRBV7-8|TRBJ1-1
ASSFAEGTEAF
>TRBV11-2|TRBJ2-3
ASSHFTDTQY